This T cell receptor (beta chain) stems from a study of shared T cell receptors in the human thymus. TCRdb keeps only in-frame clones here, not all; method: immunoSEQ multiplex PCR. The table shows a few hundred thousand clones, with roughly 94% occurring only once. This sequence originates from a human donor. Source material: thymocytes.

The CDR3 loop is CASSFRSEQFF. The CDR3 nucleotides are TGTGCCAGCAGTTTCCGTAGTGAGCAGTTCTTC. The chain couples TRBV27 to TRBJ2-1; D remains unclear. CDR3 length: 11 residues. CDR1 is MNHEY and CDR2 is SMNVEV in the germline V gene (reference sequence). Trimming shortened V by 3 bases and J by 9 bases, and 6 bases separated the two germline ends.